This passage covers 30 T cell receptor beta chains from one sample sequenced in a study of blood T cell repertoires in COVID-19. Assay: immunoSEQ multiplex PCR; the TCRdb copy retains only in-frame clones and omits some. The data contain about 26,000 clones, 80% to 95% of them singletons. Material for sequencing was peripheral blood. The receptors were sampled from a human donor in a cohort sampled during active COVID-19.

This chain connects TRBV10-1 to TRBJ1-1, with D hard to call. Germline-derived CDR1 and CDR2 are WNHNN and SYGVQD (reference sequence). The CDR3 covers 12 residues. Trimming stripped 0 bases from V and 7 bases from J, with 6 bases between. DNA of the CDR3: TGCGCCAGCAGTGAGTCTACCGGTGAAGCTTTCTTT. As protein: CASSESTGEAFF.

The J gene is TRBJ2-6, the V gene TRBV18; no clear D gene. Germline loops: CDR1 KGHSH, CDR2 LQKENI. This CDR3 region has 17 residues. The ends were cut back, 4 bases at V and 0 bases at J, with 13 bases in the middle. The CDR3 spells CASSLYGGSSGANVLTF. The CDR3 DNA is TGTGCCAGCTCACTATACGGCGGCAGCTCTGGGGCCAACGTCCTGACTTTC.

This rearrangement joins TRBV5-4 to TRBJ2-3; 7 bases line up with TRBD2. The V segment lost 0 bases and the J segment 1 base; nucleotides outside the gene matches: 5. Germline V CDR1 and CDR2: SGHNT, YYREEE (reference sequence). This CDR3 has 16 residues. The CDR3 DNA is TGTGCCAGCAGCTTGGCCGGGGGAGGGGGCACAGATACGCAGTATTTT. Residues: CASSLAGGGGTDTQYF.

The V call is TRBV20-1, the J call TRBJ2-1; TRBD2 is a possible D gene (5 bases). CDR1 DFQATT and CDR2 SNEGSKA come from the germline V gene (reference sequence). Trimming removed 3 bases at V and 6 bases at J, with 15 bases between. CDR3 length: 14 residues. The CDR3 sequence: CSASNIEGINEQFF. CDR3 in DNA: TGCAGTGCTAGTAACATTGAGGGCATCAATGAGCAGTTCTTC.

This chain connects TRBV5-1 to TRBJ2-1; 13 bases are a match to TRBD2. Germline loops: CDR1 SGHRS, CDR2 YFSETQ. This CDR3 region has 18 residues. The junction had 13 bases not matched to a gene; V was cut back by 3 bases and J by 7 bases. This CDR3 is CASSSGPTSGGPGNEQFF. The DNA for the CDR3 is TGCGCCAGCAGCTCGGGACCGACTAGCGGGGGGCCGGGGAATGAGCAGTTCTTC. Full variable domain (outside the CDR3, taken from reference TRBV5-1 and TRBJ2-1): KAGVTQTPRYLIKTRGQQVTLSCSPISGHRSVSWYQQTPGQGLQFLFEYFSETQRNKGNFPGRFSGRQFSNSRSEMNVSTLELGDSALYLCASSSGPTSGGPGNEQFFGPGTRLTVL.

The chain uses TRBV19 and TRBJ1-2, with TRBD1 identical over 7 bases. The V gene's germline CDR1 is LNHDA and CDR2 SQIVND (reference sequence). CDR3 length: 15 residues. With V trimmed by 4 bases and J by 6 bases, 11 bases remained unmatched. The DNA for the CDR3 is TGTGCCAGTAGTACTAGGACAGGCTCGGGGGATGGCTACACCTTC. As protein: CASSTRTGSGDGYTF.

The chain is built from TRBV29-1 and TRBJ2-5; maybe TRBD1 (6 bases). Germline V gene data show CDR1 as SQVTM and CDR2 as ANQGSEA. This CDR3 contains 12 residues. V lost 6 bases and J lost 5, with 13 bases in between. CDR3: CSVLGRGETQYF. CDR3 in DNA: TGCAGCGTCCTGGGCAGGGGTGAGACCCAGTACTTC.

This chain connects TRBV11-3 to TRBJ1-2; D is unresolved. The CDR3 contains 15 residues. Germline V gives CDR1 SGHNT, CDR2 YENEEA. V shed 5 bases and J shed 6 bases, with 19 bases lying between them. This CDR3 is CASSPLTLKANGYTF. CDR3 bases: TGTGCCAGCAGCCCCTTGACATTGAAGGCGAATGGCTACACCTTC. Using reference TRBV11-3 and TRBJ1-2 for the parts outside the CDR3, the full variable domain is EAGVVQSPRYKIIEKKQPVAFWCNPISGHNTLYWYLQNLGQGPELLIRYENEEAVDDSQLPKDRFSAERLKGVDSTLKIQPAELGDSAVYLCASSPLTLKANGYTFGSGTRLTVV.

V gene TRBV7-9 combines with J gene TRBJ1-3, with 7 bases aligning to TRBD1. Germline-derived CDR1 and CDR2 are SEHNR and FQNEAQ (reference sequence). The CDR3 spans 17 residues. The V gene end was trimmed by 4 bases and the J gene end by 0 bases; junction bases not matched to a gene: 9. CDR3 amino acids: CASSSLDRVSSGNTIYF. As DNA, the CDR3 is TGTGCCAGCAGCTCCTTAGACAGGGTGAGCTCTGGAAACACCATATATTTT.

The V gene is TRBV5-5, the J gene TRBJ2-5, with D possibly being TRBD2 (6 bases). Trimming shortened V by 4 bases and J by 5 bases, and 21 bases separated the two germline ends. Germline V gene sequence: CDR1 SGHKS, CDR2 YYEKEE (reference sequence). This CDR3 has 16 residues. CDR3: CASSPDTYRGWETQYF. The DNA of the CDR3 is TGTGCCAGCAGCCCCGACACGTACCGGGGGTGGGAGACCCAGTACTTC.

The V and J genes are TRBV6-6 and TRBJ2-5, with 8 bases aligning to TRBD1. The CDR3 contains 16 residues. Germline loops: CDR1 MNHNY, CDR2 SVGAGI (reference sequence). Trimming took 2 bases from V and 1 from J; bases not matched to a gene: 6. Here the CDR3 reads CASSYPEDRGQETQYF. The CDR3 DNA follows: TGTGCCAGCAGTTACCCTGAAGACAGGGGCCAAGAGACCCAGTACTTC.

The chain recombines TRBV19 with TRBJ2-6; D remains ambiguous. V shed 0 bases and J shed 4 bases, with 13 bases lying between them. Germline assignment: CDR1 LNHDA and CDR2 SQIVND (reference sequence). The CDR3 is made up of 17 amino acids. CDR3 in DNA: TGTGCCAGTAGTATAGATTCAGACATTAAGGGGGCCAACGTCCTGACTTTC. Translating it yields CASSIDSDIKGANVLTF.

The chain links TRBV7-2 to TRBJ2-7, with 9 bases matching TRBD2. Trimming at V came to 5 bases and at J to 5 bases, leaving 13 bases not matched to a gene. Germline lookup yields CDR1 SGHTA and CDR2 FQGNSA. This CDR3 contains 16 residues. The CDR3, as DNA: TGTGCCAGCAGCCTCCAGGGTGCGGGGGGGCCTGACGAGCAGTACGTC. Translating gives CASSLQGAGGPDEQYV.

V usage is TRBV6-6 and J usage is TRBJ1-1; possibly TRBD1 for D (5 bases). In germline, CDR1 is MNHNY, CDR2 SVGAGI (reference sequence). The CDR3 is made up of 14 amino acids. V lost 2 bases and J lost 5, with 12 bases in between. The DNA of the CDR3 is TGTGCCAGCAGTTACCTGGGGGAGGGGACTGAAGCTTTCTTT. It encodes CASSYLGEGTEAFF.

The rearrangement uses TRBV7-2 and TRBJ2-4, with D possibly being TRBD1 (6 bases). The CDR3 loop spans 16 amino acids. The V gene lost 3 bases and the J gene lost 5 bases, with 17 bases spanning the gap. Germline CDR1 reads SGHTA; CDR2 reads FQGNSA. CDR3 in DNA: TGTGCCAGCAGCTTTGTGGCCAGGGGTATTGAAAACATTCAGTACTTC. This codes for CASSFVARGIENIQYF.

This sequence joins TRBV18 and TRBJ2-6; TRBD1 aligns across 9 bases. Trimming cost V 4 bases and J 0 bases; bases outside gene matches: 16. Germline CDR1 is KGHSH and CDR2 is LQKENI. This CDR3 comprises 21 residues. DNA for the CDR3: TGTGCCAGCTCACTAAGGACAGGGGACACCTTAACAATCTCTGGGGCCAACGTCCTGACTTTC. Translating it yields CASSLRTGDTLTISGANVLTF.

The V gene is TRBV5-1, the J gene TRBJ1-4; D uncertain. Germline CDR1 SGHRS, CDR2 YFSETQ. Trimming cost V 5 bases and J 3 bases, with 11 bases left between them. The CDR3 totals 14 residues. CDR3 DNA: TGCGCCAGCAGGGTCGGGTCTGCTAATGAAAAACTGTTTTTT. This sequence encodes CASRVGSANEKLFF.

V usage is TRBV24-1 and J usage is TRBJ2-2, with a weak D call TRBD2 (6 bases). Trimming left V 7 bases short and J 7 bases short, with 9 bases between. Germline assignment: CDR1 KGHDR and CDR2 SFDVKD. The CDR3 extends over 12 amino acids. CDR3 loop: CATREGHGELFF. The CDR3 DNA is TGTGCCACCAGGGAGGGGCACGGGGAGCTGTTTTTT.

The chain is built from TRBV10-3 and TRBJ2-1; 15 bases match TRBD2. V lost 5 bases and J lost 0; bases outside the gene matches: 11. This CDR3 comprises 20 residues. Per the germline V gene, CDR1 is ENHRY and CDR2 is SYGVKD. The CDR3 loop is CAISPGTSGGPRSSYNEQFF. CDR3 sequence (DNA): TGTGCCATCAGTCCCGGGACTAGCGGGGGGCCGAGGAGCTCCTACAATGAGCAGTTCTTC.

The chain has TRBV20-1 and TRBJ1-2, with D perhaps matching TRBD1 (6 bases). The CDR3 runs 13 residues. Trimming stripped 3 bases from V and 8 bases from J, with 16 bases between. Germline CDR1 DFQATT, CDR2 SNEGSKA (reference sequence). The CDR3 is CSASSGGATGYTF. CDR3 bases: TGCAGTGCTAGTTCGGGGGGCGCGACCGGCTACACCTTC.

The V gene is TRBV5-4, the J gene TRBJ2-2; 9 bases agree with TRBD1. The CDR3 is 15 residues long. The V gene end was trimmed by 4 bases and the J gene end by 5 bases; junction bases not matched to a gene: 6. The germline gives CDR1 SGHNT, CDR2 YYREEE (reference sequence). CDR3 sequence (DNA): TGTGCCAGCAGCGGGGGGACAGGGAGTACCGGGGAGCTGTTTTTT. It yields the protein CASSGGTGSTGELFF.

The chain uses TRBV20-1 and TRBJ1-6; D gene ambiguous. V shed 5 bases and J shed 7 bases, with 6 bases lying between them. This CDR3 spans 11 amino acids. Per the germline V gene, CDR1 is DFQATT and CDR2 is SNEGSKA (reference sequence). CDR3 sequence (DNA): TGCAGTGCTGCTACGAATTCACCCCTCCACTTT. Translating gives CSAATNSPLHF.

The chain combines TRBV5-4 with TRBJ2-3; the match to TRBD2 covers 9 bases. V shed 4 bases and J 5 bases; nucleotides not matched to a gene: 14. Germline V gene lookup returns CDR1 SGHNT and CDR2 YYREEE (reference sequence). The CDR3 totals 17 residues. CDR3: CASSRGAGGLTGDTQYF. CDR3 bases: TGTGCCAGCAGCCGAGGGGCGGGGGGGCTGACGGGAGATACGCAGTATTTT.

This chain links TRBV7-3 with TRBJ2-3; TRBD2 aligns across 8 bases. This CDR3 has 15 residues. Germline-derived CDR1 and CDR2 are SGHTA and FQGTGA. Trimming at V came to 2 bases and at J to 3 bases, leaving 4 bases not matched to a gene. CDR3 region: CASSLRGGATDTQYF. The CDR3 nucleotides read TGTGCCAGCAGCTTACGGGGGGGCGCGACAGATACGCAGTATTTT.

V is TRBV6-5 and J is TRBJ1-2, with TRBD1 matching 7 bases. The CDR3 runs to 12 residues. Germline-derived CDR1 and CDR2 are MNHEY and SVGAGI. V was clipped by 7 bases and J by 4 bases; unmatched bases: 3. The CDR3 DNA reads TGTGCCAGCACACGGGACAGCTATGGCTACACCTTC. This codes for CASTRDSYGYTF.

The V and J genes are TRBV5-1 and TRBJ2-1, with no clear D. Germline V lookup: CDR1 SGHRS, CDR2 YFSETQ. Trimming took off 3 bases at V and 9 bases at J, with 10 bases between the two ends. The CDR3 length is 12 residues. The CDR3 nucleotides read TGCGCCAGCAGCTCTACGAATACTGAGCAGTTCTTC. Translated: CASSSTNTEQFF. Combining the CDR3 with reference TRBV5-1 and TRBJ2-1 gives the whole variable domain KAGVTQTPRYLIKTRGQQVTLSCSPISGHRSVSWYQQTPGQGLQFLFEYFSETQRNKGNFPGRFSGRQFSNSRSEMNVSTLELGDSALYLCASSSTNTEQFFGPGTRLTVL.

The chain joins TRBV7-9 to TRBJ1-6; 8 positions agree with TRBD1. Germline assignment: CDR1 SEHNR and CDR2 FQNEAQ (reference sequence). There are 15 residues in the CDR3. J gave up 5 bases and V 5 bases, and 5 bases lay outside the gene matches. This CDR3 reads CASSQGAGNNSPLHF. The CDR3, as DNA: TGTGCCAGCAGCCAGGGGGCCGGAAATAATTCACCCCTCCACTTT.

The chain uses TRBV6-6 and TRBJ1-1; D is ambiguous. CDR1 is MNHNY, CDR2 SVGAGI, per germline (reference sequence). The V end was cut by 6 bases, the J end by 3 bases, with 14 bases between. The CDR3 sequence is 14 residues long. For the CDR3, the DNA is TGTGCCAGCAGCCCTGGAACTAGGGACACTGAAGCTTTCTTT. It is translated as CASSPGTRDTEAFF.

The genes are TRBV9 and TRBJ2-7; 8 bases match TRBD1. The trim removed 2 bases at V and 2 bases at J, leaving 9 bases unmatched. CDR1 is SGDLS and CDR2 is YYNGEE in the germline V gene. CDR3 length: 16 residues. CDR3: CASSVSDRASTYEQYF. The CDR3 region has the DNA TGTGCCAGCAGCGTTTCGGACAGGGCCTCAACCTACGAGCAGTACTTC. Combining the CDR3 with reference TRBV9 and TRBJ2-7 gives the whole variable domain DSGVTQTPKHLITATGQRVTLRCSPRSGDLSVYWYQQSLDQGLQFLIQYYNGEERAKGNILERFSAQQFPDLHSELNLSSLELGDSALYFCASSVSDRASTYEQYFGPGTRLTVT.

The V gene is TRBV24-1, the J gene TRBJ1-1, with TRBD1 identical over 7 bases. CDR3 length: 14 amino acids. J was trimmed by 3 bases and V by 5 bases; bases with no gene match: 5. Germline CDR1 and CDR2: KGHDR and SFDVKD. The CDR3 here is CATSGTGADTEAFF. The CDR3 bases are TGTGCCACCAGTGGTACAGGGGCGGACACTGAAGCTTTCTTT.